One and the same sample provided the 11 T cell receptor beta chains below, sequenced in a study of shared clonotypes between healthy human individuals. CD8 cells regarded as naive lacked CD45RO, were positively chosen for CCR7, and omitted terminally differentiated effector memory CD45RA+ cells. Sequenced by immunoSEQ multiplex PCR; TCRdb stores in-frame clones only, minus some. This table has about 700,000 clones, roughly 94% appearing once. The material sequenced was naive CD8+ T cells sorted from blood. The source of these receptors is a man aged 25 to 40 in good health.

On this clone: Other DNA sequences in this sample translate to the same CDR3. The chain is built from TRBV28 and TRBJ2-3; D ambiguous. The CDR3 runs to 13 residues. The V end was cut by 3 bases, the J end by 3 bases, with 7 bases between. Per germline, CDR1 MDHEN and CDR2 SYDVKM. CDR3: CASSFRATDTQYF. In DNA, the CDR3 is TGTGCCAGCAGTTTTCGGGCTACAGATACGCAGTATTTT.

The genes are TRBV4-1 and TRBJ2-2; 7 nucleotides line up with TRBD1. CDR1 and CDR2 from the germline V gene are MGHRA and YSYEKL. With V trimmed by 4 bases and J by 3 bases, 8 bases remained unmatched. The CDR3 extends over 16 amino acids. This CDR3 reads CASSLTDREYTGELFF. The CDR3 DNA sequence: TGCGCCAGCAGCCTGACTGACAGGGAATACACCGGGGAGCTGTTTTTT.

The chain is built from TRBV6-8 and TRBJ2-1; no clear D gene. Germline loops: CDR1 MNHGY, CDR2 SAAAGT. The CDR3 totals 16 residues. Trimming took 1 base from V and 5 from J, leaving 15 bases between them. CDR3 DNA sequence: TGTGCCAGCAGTTACTTGCAGCAGGAATTCCACAATGAGCAGTTCTTC. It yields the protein CASSYLQQEFHNEQFF.

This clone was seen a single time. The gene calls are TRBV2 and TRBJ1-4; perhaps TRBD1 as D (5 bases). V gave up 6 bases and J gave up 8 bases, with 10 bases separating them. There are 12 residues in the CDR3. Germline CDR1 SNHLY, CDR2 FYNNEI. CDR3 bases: TGTGCCAGCAGGGCGGGGCGGGAAAAACTGTTTTTT. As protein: CASRAGREKLFF.

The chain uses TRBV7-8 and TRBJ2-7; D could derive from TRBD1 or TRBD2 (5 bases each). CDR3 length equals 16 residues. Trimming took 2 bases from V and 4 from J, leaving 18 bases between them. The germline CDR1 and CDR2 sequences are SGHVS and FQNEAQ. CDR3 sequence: CASSLLMFGDLYEQYF. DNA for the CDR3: TGTGCCAGCAGCTTACTTATGTTCGGGGACCTTTACGAGCAGTACTTC.

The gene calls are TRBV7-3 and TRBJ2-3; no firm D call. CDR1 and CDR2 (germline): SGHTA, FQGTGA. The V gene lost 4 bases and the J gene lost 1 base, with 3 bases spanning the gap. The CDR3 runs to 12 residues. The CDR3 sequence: CASSSGTDTQYF. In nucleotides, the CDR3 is TGTGCCAGCAGCTCCGGCACAGATACGCAGTATTTT.

The CDR3 reads CASKRRDYTEAFF. CDR3 in DNA: TGTGCCAGCAAGCGCAGGGATTACACTGAAGCTTTCTTT. The chain employs TRBV27 and TRBJ1-1, with a weak D call TRBD1 (5 bases). CDR1 is MNHEY and CDR2 is SMNVEV in the germline V gene (reference sequence). This CDR3 contains 13 residues. V lost 7 bases and J lost 3, with 12 bases in between.

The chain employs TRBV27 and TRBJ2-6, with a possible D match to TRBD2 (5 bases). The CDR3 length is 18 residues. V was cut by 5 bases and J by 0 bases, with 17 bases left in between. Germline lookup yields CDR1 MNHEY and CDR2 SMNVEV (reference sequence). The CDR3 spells CASSPRGSSYSGANVLTF. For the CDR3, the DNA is TGTGCCAGCAGTCCCCGAGGGAGCTCCTACTCTGGGGCCAACGTCCTGACTTTC.

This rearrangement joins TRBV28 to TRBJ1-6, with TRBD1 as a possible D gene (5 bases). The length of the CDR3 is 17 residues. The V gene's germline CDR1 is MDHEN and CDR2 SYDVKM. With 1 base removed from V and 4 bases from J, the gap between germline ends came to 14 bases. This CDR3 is CASSLSQATLYNSPLHF. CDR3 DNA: TGTGCCAGCAGTTTATCACAGGCGACTCTTTATAATTCACCCCTCCACTTT. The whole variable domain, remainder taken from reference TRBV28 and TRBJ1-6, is DVKVTQSSRYLVKRTGEKVFLECVQDMDHENMFWYRQDPGLGLRLIYFSYDVKMKEKGDIPEGYSVSREKKERFSLILESASTNQTSMYLCASSLSQATLYNSPLHFGNGTRLTVT.

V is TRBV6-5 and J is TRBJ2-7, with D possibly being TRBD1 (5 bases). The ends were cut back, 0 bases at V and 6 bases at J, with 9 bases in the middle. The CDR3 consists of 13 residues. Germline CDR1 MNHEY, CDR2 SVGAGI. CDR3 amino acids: CASSYSGRVEQYF. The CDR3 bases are TGTGCCAGCAGTTACTCGGGCAGGGTCGAGCAGTACTTC.

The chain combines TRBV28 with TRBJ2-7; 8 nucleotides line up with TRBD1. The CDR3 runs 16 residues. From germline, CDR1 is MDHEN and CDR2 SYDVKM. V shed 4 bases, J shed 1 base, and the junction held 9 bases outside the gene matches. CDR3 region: CASSWGTGRLSYEQYF. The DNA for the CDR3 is TGTGCCAGCAGTTGGGGGACAGGCCGTTTATCCTACGAGCAGTACTTC.